Listed below are T cell receptor beta chains from one sample, sequenced in a study of T cell responses to AZD1222 COVID-19 vaccine. TCRdb's copy holds only in-frame clones and misses some; the assay was immunoSEQ multiplex PCR. The repertoire holds over 120,000 clones, with roughly nine tenths as singletons. The sequencing here drew on peripheral blood, taken on day 0 of AZD1222 vaccination. Source of these receptors: an adult in good health. CDR3s include the opening cysteine and the closing phenylalanine or tryptophan. The D gene is left open where the match is weak. Where a row states a size, it is once, few, many or the class of an expanded clone; other rows omit it.

TRBJ2-1,TRBV5-3,NA,NA,TGTGCCAGAAGCTTGAGTGGCCAGGCGAACAATGAGCAGTTCTTC,CARSLSGQANNEQFF
TRBJ1-2,TRBV2,NA,NA,TGTGCCATCTCGACGGACTCCTATGGCTACACCTTC,CAISTDSYGYTF
TRBJ1-1,TRBV5-1,NA,NA,TGCGCCAGCGCGCTTGGGACACAGGGTGAAGCTTTCTTT,CASALGTQGEAFF
TRBJ1-5,TRBV11-2,once,TRBD1,TGTGCCAGCAGCCAGGGGGGGACAAGCAATCAGCCCCAGCATTTT,CASSQGGTSNQPQHF
TRBJ1-4,TRBV7-2,NA,NA,TGTGCCAGCAGCCCCCGAGATGAAAAACTGTTTTTT,CASSPRDEKLFF
TRBJ2-7,TRBV27,NA,TRBD1,TGTGCCAGCAGTCCGAGGGGGCTTACTAACGAGCAGTACTTC,CASSPRGLTNEQYF
TRBJ2-1,TRBV3-1/TRBV3-2,once,TRBD2,TGTGCCAGCAGCCTAGCGGGAGCCCGAGGGAATGAGCAGTTCTTC,CASSLAGARGNEQFF
TRBJ1-2,TRBV7-2,NA,TRBD1,TGTGCCAGCAGCTTCCCCGACGGGGGGACAGGGGGGGCATATGGCTACACCTTC,CASSFPDGGTGGAYGYTF
TRBJ2-5,TRBV24-1,NA,NA,TGTGCCACCAGTGCGGCAGGGGGGCAAGAGACCCAGTACTTC,CATSAAGGQETQYF
TRBJ2-7,TRBV25-1,NA,NA,TGTGCCAGCAGGAACTCCCACGAGCAGTACTTC,CASRNSHEQYF
TRBJ1-2,TRBV5-6,NA,NA,TGTGCCAGCAGCTTCACCTTGTCTTCATATGGCTACACCTTC,CASSFTLSSYGYTF
TRBJ2-7,TRBV5-1,NA,NA,TGCGCCAGCAGCCGGGGGGCAGGGGCCCACGAGCAGTACTTC,CASSRGAGAHEQYF
TRBJ2-7,TRBV5-4,NA,NA,TGTGCCAGCAGCCGCGAGGGGGCCTACGAGCAGTACTTC,CASSREGAYEQYF
TRBJ1-1,TRBV28,once,NA,TGTGCCGCGGCAGGGCCAAGTCCATTAGCTTTCTTT,CAAAGPSPLAFF
TRBJ2-3,TRBV29-1,NA,NA,TGCAGCGTTGACTCGTCGGGGAGGAGGTCAGATACGCAGTATTTT,CSVDSSGRRSDTQYF
TRBJ2-5,TRBV7-8,NA,NA,TGTGCCAGCAGCTTAGGTGGGACCCAGTACTTC,CASSLGGTQYF
TRBJ2-1,TRBV24-1,NA,NA,TGTGCCACCAGTGCTTTTAGCGACGAGCAGTTCTTC,CATSAFSDEQFF
TRBJ2-1,TRBV6-5,NA,NA,TGTGCCAGCACCCCTAGGGCGGCCGATGAGCAGTTCTTC,CASTPRAADEQFF
TRBJ1-3,TRBV6-5,NA,NA,TGTGCCAGCAGTTCCGGGGGAAACACCATATATTTT,CASSSGGNTIYF
TRBJ2-4,TRBV27,NA,TRBD1,TGTGCCAGCAGTTTAGGCGGGACAGGGGAAGGGGGTCAGTACTTC,CASSLGGTGEGGQYF
TRBJ2-2,TRBV2,NA,NA,TGTGCCAGCAATTGGGAGGGGGGCACCGGGGAGCTGTTTTTT,CASNWEGGTGELFF
TRBJ1-1,TRBV18,NA,TRBD1,TGTGCCAGCTCACCAGGACAGGTGAACACTGAAGCTTTCTTT,CASSPGQVNTEAFF
TRBJ2-7,TRBV9,NA,NA,TGTGCCAGCAGCGTAGGCGAATCCTACGAGCAGTACTTC,CASSVGESYEQYF
TRBJ1-1,TRBV4-3,NA,TRBD1,TGCGCCAGCAGCCAAGAGACAGGGGACACTGAAGCTTTCTTT,CASSQETGDTEAFF
TRBJ2-4,TRBV7-2,NA,NA,TGTGCCAGCAGCTACACTGGTCAGGGGGGCTTGGGCATTCAGTACTTC,CASSYTGQGGLGIQYF
TRBJ2-2,TRBV3-1/TRBV3-2,NA,TRBD2,TGTGCCAGCAGCCAACCCTCGACGGGACTAGCGACCGGGGAGCTGTTTTTT,CASSQPSTGLATGELFF
TRBJ2-7,TRBV5-1,NA,NA,TGCGCCAGCGGGGGGCTTAGCTCCTACGAGCAGTACTTC,CASGGLSSYEQYF
TRBJ2-4,TRBV2,NA,NA,TGTGCCAGCAGTGAGAGGGGGGACCCAGGGAGTGGGTCCAAAAACATTCAGTACTTC,CASSERGDPGSGSKNIQYF
TRBJ2-5,TRBV28,NA,TRBD1,TGTGCCAGCAGTCCCGGGACAGGGAGAGAGACCCAGTACTTC,CASSPGTGRETQYF
TRBJ2-7,TRBV29-1,NA,TRBD2,TGCAGCGTGGGGACTAGCGGGAGATACGAGCAGTACTTC,CSVGTSGRYEQYF
TRBJ2-3,TRBV4-3,NA,TRBD2,TGCGCCAGCAGCCAAGCACTAGCGGGATCCCGAGATACGCAGTATTTT,CASSQALAGSRDTQYF
TRBJ1-5,TRBV25-1,NA,NA,TGTGCCAGCAGCCGGGGGGAATTTAGCAATCAGCCCCAGCATTTT,CASSRGEFSNQPQHF
TRBJ2-1,TRBV5-1,once,TRBD2,TGCGCCAGCACCGGGACTAGGGGTAATGAGCAGTTCTTC,CASTGTRGNEQFF
TRBJ2-6,TRBV3-1/TRBV3-2,NA,NA,TGTGCCAGCAGCCAAGACGGTCGGGTCTCTGGGGCCAACGTCCTGACTTTC,CASSQDGRVSGANVLTF
TRBJ1-4,TRBV2,NA,TRBD1,TGTGCCAGCAGCTATGGACAGGGAGTTGGCGAAAAACTGTTTTTT,CASSYGQGVGEKLFF
TRBJ1-2,TRBV27,NA,TRBD1,TGTGCCAGCAGTTTACTGGGGACAGGGGGACTCGGTGGCTACACCTTC,CASSLLGTGGLGGYTF
TRBJ1-3,TRBV15,NA,NA,TGTGCCACCAGCAGAGATGGAATCTCTGGAAACACCATATATTTT,CATSRDGISGNTIYF
TRBJ2-7,TRBV6-1,NA,TRBD2,TGTGCCAGCAGTGAAGCTTACCGGACTAGCGGATACGAGCAGTACTTC,CASSEAYRTSGYEQYF
TRBJ2-7,TRBV6-1,once,TRBD1,TGTGCCAGCAGTGAGGGACAGATAAGCTCCTACGAGCAGTACTTC,CASSEGQISSYEQYF
TRBJ2-1,TRBV11-3,NA,TRBD1,TGTGCCAGCAGCGACAGGGACGATGAGCAGTTCTTC,CASSDRDDEQFF
TRBJ1-5,TRBV28,NA,NA,TGTGCCAGCAGCGAAACGGGGCATCATCAGCCCCAGCATTTT,CASSETGHHQPQHF
TRBJ2-2,TRBV10-3,NA,NA,TGTGCCATCAGGTACACCGGGGAGCTGTTTTTT,CAIRYTGELFF
TRBJ1-1,TRBV5-1,NA,NA,TGCGCCAGCAGCTTGGGGGTGACAACGAACACTGAAGCTTTCTTT,CASSLGVTTNTEAFF
TRBJ1-2,TRBV5-4,NA,NA,TGTGCCAGCAGCTTCCTCGGACGCCTAGCTAACTATGGCTACACCTTC,CASSFLGRLANYGYTF
TRBJ2-1,TRBV28,NA,NA,TGTGCCAGCAGATCCGGTACAATGGGGCAGTTCTTC,CASRSGTMGQFF
TRBJ1-5,TRBV18,NA,NA,TGTGCCAGCTCACCGGGCACTCAGCCCCAGCATTTT,CASSPGTQPQHF